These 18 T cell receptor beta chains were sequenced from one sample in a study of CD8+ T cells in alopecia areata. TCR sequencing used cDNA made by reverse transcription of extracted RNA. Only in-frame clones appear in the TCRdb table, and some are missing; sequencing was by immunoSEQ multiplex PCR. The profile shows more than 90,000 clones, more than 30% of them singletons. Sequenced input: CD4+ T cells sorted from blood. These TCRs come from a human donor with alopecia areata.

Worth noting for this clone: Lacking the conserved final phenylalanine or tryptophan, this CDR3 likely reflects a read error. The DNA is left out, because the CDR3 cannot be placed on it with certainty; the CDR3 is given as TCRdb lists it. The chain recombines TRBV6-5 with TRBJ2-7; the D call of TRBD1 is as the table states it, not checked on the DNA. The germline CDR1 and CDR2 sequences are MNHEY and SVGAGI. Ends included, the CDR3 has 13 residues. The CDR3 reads CASSYSGIPAPWL.

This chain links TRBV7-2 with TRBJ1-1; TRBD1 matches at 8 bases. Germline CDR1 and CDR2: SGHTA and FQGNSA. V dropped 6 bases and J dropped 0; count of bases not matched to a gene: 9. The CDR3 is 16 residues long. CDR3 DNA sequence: TGTGCCAGCAGGACGGGGACAGGAGTCATGAACACTGAAGCTTTCTTT. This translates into CASRTGTGVMNTEAFF.

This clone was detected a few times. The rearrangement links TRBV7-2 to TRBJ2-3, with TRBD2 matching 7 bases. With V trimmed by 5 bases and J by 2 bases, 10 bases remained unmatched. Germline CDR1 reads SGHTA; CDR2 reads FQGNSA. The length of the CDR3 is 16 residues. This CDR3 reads CASSPWSSGSTDTQYF. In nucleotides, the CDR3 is TGTGCCAGCAGCCCTTGGTCTAGCGGCTCCACAGATACGCAGTATTTT. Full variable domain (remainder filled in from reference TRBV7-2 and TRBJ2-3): GAGVSQSPSNKVTEKGKDVELRCDPISGHTALYWYRQSLGQGLEFLIYFQGNSAPDKSGLPSDRFSAERTGGSVSTLTIQRTQQEDSAVYLCASSPWSSGSTDTQYFGPGTRLTVL.

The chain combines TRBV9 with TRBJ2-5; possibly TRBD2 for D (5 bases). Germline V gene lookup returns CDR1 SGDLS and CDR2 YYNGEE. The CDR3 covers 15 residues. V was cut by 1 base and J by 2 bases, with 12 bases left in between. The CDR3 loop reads CASSVTGVRQETQYF. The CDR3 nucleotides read TGTGCCAGCAGCGTAACCGGGGTACGGCAAGAGACCCAGTACTTC.

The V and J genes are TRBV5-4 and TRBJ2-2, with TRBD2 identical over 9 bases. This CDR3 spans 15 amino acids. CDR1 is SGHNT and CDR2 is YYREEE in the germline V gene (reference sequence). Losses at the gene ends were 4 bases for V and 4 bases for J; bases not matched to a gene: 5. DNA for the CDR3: TGTGCCAGCAGCCTGGGACTAGCAATCACCGGGGAGCTGTTTTTT. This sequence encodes CASSLGLAITGELFF.

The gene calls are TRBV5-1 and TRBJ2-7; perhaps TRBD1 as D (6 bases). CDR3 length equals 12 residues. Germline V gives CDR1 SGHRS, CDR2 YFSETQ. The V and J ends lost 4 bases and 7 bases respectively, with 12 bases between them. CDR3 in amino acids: CASSTDSREQYF. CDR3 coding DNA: TGCGCCAGCAGCACGGACAGTCGAGAGCAGTACTTC.

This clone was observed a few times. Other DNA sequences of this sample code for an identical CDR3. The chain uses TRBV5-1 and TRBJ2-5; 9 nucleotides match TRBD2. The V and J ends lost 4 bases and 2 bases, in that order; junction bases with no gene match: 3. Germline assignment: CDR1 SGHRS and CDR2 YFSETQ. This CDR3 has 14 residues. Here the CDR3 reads CASSLTSGQETQYF. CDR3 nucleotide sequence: TGCGCCAGCAGCCTCACTAGCGGGCAAGAGACCCAGTACTTC.

The CDR3 sequence: CASSDGDGQPQHF. The DNA for the CDR3 is TGTGCCAGCAGCGACGGTGACGGACAGCCCCAGCATTTT. J is TRBJ1-5 and V is TRBV11-1, with D unresolved. This CDR3 has 13 residues. Germline V gene lookup returns CDR1 SGHAT and CDR2 FQDESV (reference sequence). V lost 5 bases and J 7 bases, leaving 12 bases between the germline ends.

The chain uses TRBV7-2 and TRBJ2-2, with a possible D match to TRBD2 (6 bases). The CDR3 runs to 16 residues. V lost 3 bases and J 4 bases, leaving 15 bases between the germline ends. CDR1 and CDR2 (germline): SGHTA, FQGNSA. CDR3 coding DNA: TGTGCCAGCAGCTTGGGTCTAGCGAGGGGCACCGGGGAGCTGTTTTTT. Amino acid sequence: CASSLGLARGTGELFF.

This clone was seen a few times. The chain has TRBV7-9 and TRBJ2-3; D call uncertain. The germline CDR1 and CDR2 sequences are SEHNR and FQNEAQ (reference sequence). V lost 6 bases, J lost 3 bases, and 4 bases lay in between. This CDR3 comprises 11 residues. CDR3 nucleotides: TGTGCCAGCAGTAATACAGATACGCAGTATTTT. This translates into CASSNTDTQYF.

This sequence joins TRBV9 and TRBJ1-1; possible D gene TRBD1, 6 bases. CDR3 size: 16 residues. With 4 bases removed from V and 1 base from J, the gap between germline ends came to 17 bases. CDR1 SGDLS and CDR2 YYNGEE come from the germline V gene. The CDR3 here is CASSPRQGTSNTEAFF. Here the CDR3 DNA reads TGTGCCAGCAGCCCCCGCCAGGGGACGTCGAACACTGAAGCTTTCTTT.

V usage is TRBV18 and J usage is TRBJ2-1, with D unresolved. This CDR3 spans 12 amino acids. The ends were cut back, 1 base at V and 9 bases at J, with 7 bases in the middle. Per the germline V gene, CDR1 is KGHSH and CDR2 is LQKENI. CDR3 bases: TGTGCCAGCTCACCACGAAAGGGTGAGCAGTTCTTC. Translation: CASSPRKGEQFF. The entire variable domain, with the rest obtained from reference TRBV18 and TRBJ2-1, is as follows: NAGVMQNPRHLVRRRGQEARLRCSPMKGHSHVYWYRQLPEEGLKFMVYLQKENIIDESGMPKERFSAEFPKEGPSILRIQQVVRGDSAAYFCASSPRKGEQFFGPGTRLTVL.

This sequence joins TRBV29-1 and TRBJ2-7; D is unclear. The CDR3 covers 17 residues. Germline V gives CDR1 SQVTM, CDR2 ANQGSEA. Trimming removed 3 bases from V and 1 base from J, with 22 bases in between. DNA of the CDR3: TGCAGCGTTGATGGAAGCGTCATTACTCCGCAATCCTACGAGCAGTACTTC. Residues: CSVDGSVITPQSYEQYF.

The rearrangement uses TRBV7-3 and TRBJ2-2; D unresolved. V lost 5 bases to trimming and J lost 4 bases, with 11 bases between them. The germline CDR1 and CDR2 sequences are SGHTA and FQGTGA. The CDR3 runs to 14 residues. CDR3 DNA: TGTGCCAGCAGCCCGGCTCGGCGCACCGGGGAGCTGTTTTTT. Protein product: CASSPARRTGELFF.

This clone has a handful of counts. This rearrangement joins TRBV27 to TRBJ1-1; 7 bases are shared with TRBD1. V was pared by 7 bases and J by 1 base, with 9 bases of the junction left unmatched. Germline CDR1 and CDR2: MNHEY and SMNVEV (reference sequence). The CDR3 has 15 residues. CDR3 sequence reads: CASNPRGGPNTEAFF. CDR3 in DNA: TGTGCCAGCAACCCCAGGGGGGGCCCGAACACTGAAGCTTTCTTT.

CDR3 in amino acids: CASSLANVGQETQYF. For the CDR3, the DNA is TGTGCCAGCAGCTTAGCCAACGTTGGTCAAGAGACCCAGTACTTC. The V and J genes are TRBV7-9 and TRBJ2-5; D remains ambiguous. Deletions cut 0 bases from V and 2 bases from J, with 10 bases between. Germline CDR1 SEHNR, CDR2 FQNEAQ (reference sequence). The CDR3 runs 15 residues. The whole variable domain, filled in from reference TRBV7-9 and TRBJ2-5, reads DTGVSQNPRHKITKRGQNVTFRCDPISEHNRLYWYRQTLGQGPEFLTYFQNEAQLEKSRLLSDRFSAERPKGSFSTLEIQRTEQGDSAMYLCASSLANVGQETQYFGPGTRLLVL.

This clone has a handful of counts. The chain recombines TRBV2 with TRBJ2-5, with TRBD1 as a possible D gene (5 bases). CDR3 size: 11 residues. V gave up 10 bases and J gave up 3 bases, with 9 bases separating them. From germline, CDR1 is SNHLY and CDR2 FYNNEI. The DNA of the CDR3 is TGTGCCATCGGCAGGGAAGAGACCCAGTACTTC. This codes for CAIGREETQYF.

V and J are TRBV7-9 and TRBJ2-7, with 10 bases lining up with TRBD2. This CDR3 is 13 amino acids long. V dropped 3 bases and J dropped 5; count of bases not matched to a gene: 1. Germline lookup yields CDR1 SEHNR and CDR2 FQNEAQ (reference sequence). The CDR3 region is CASSLGTSDEQYF. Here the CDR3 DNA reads TGTGCCAGCAGCTTGGGGACTAGCGACGAGCAGTACTTC.